The 13 T cell receptor beta chains below all came from one sample that was sequenced in a study of blood T cell repertoires in COVID-19. TCRdb's table, derived via immunoSEQ multiplex PCR, lists solely in-frame clones and lacks some. Among around 99,000 clones listed, about 90% were seen once. The material sequenced was peripheral blood. Receptors originate from a human donor in a cohort sampled during active COVID-19.

This chain uses TRBV28 with TRBJ2-6; D perhaps matches TRBD1 (6 bases). Germline V gene lookup returns CDR1 MDHEN and CDR2 SYDVKM. CDR3 size: 15 residues. V dropped 6 bases and J dropped 2 bases, with 11 bases sitting between them. DNA for the CDR3: TGTGCCAGCAGCCTAACAGGGACTGGGGCCAACGTCCTGACTTTC. Residues: CASSLTGTGANVLTF.

The V and J genes are TRBV2 and TRBJ1-4; D not certain. There are 15 residues in the CDR3. Deletions cut 0 bases from V and 5 bases from J, with 10 bases between. Germline V lookup: CDR1 SNHLY, CDR2 FYNNEI. CDR3 residues: CASSEALPGNEKLFF. The CDR3 nucleotides are TGTGCCAGCAGTGAAGCACTCCCGGGGAATGAAAAACTGTTTTTT.

The J gene is TRBJ2-6, the V gene TRBV25-1; D is perhaps TRBD1 (6 bases). Trimming stripped 2 bases from V and 4 bases from J, with 9 bases between. Germline CDR1 and CDR2: MGHDK and SYGVNS. The CDR3 is 15 amino acids. The DNA for the CDR3 is TGTGCCAGCAGTGAACAGGGGCGGGGGGCCAACGTCCTGACTTTC. Amino acid sequence: CASSEQGRGANVLTF.

This CDR3 reads CASSQRAGHSRQYF. In DNA, the CDR3 is TGTGCCAGCAGCCAACGAGCGGGCCACAGCCGACAGTATTTT. The V gene is TRBV3-1 (or the pseudogene TRBV3-2), the J gene TRBJ2-3, with a possible D match to TRBD2 (6 bases). Per germline, CDR1 LGHDT and CDR2 YNNKEL (reference sequence). This CDR3 contains 14 residues. V lost 2 bases and J 12 bases, leaving 18 bases between the germline ends.

The chain joins TRBV6-2 or TRBV6-3 to TRBJ1-1; the D gene is possibly TRBD1 (5 bases). The V end lost 1 base, the J end lost 1 base, and 7 bases lay between the germline ends. Germline V gene lookup returns CDR1 MNHEY and CDR2 SVGEGT. The CDR3 consists of 14 residues. CDR3 DNA sequence: TGTGCCAGCAGTTACTGGCAGGGGAACACTGAAGCTTTCTTT. Its translation: CASSYWQGNTEAFF.

The chain recombines TRBV5-1 with TRBJ1-4; maybe TRBD1 (6 bases). The CDR3 is made up of 14 amino acids. The germline V gene encodes CDR1 SGHRS and CDR2 YFSETQ. Deletions cut 0 bases from V and 4 bases from J, with 7 bases between. Written as DNA, the CDR3 is TGCGCCAGCAGCTTGGAGGGGGTTAATGAAAAACTGTTTTTT. It encodes CASSLEGVNEKLFF. Filled out from reference TRBV5-1 and TRBJ1-4, the complete variable domain reads KAGVTQTPRYLIKTRGQQVTLSCSPISGHRSVSWYQQTPGQGLQFLFEYFSETQRNKGNFPGRFSGRQFSNSRSEMNVSTLELGDSALYLCASSLEGVNEKLFFGSGTQLSVL.

This clone appeared a single time. The chain carries TRBV7-2 and TRBJ2-7, with 9 bases matching TRBD1. V lost 0 bases to trimming and J lost 3 bases; unmatched junction nucleotides: 3. Germline CDR1 and CDR2: SGHTA and FQGNSA. This CDR3 has 15 residues. The CDR3 protein is CASSLAGTGFYEQYF. CDR3 coding DNA: TGTGCCAGCAGCTTAGCCGGGACAGGGTTCTACGAGCAGTACTTC.

This chain links TRBV7-2 with TRBJ1-2; 9 positions agree with TRBD1. CDR1 is SGHTA and CDR2 is FQGNSA in the germline V gene. The ends lost 5 bases at V and 7 bases at J; junction bases unmatched: 8. The CDR3 has 14 amino acids. The CDR3 sequence: CASSPQGAPIGYTF. The DNA of the CDR3 is TGTGCCAGCAGCCCACAGGGGGCGCCCATTGGCTACACCTTC.

CDR3 nucleotide sequence: TGTGCCACCAGCAGAGTGAGCCCCACCAGGGGAACCGGGGAGCTGTTTTTT. It specifies CATSRVSPTRGTGELFF. The chain links TRBV15 to TRBJ2-2; the D gene is possibly TRBD1 (6 bases). V was cut by 1 base and J by 5 bases, with 17 bases left in between. Germline V gene lookup returns CDR1 LNHNV and CDR2 YYDKDF (reference sequence). The CDR3 is 17 residues long.

This clone was found a few times. This rearrangement joins TRBV5-5 to TRBJ1-4; D uncertain. Trimming took off 1 base at V and 8 bases at J, with 12 bases between the two ends. The CDR3 consists of 14 residues. CDR1 and CDR2 from the germline V gene are SGHKS and YYEKEE (reference sequence). The CDR3 sequence is CASSLSLRQEKLFF. The CDR3 DNA reads as TGTGCCAGCAGCTTGTCACTTCGTCAAGAAAAACTGTTTTTT. Full variable domain (rest looked up from reference TRBV5-5 and TRBJ1-4): DAGVTQSPTHLIKTRGQQVTLRCSPISGHKSVSWYQQVLGQGPQFIFQYYEKEERGRGNFPDRFSARQFPNYSSELNVNALLLGDSALYLCASSLSLRQEKLFFGSGTQLSVL.

The chain has TRBV24-1 and TRBJ1-2; weak D call: TRBD1 (5 bases). The CDR3 has 14 amino acids. Trimming stripped 1 base from V and 2 bases from J, with 7 bases between. Germline assignment: CDR1 KGHDR and CDR2 SFDVKD. CDR3 coding DNA: TGTGCCACCAGTGATTTTCGACAGAACTATGGCTACACCTTC. Protein: CATSDFRQNYGYTF.

The chain is built from TRBV18 and TRBJ2-5, with TRBD2 matching 15 bases. CDR3 length equals 16 residues. V was pared by 2 bases and J by 6 bases, with 4 bases of the junction left unmatched. The germline V gene encodes CDR1 KGHSH and CDR2 LQKENI. CDR3 DNA: TGTGCCAGCTCACCAGGGACTAGCGGGGGGCGGAAGACCCAGTACTTC. As protein: CASSPGTSGGRKTQYF.

The chain has TRBV15 and TRBJ2-6; D possibly corresponds to TRBD1 (5 bases). Germline CDR1 and CDR2: LNHNV and YYDKDF (reference sequence). The CDR3 contains 16 residues. The germline V and J ends were trimmed by 2 bases and 0 bases, with 8 bases remaining between them. The CDR3 sequence: CATSRLRASGANVLTF. DNA for the CDR3: TGTGCCACCAGCAGACTCAGGGCCTCTGGGGCCAACGTCCTGACTTTC.